This TCR beta chain is from a study of human T cells and chemical hapten exposure. Study overall: Patients additionally received therapeutic doses of diphenylcyclopropenone on the scalp once a week, and this continued throughout the approximately 26-week study.

Using its own MiXCR run on the RACE reads, TCRdb lists one record per CDR3 protein. The table records about 51,000 distinct CDR3 sequences, around a tenth of them present only once. A few counts support this clonotype. The time point denotes: pre-sensitization, week 0. Treatment here: therapeutic diphenylcyclopropenone sensitization with weekly scalp DPC. This CDR3 contains 15 residues. The V segment lost 6 bases and the J segment 5 bases; nucleotides outside the gene matches: 8. This TCR was recovered from a woman between 40 and 50 years old with alopecia areata. Some clones in this sample may be carry-over from other donors' samples. The chain recombines TRBV12-3 or TRBV12-4 with TRBJ1-5; the match to TRBD1 covers 9 bases. Sequenced material: whole blood, taken in connection with sensitization to the hapten diphenylcyclopropenone (DPC). The CDR3 DNA reads TGTGCCAGCAGGGGGACAGGGAAGGAGGATCAGCCCCAGCATTTT. It translates to CASRGTGKEDQPQHF.